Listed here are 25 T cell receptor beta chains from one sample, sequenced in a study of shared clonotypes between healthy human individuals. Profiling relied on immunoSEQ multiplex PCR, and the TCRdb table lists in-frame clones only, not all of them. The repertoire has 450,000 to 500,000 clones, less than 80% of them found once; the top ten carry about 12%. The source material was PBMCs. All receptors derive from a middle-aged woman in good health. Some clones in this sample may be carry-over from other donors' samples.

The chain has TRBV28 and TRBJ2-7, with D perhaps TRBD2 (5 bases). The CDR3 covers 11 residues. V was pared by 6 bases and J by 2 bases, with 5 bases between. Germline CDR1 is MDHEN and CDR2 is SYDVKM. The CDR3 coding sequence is TGTGCCAGCAGGCGGGCCTACGAGCAGTACTTC. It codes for CASRRAYEQYF.

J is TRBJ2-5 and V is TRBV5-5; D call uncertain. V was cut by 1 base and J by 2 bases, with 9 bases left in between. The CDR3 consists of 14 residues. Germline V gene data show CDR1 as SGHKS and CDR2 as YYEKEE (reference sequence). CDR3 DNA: TGTGCCAGCAGCTTGTATGGTCAACAAGAGACCCAGTACTTC. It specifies CASSLYGQQETQYF.

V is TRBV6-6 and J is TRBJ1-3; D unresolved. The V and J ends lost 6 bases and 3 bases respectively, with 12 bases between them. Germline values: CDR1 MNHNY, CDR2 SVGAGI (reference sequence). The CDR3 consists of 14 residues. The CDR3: CASSPLVRGNTIYF. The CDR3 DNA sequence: TGTGCCAGCAGCCCCCTGGTCCGTGGAAACACCATATATTTT.

The CDR3 reads CASSPDQYNEQFF. The CDR3 DNA reads as TGTGCCAGCTCCCCCGATCAATACAATGAGCAGTTCTTC. The chain has TRBV18 and TRBJ2-1; D not certain. This CDR3 is built from 13 residues. Per the germline V gene, CDR1 is KGHSH and CDR2 is LQKENI. With 6 bases removed from V and 4 bases from J, the gap between germline ends came to 10 bases. The complete variable domain, with remaining parts taken from reference TRBV18 and TRBJ2-1, reads NAGVMQNPRHLVRRRGQEARLRCSPMKGHSHVYWYRQLPEEGLKFMVYLQKENIIDESGMPKERFSAEFPKEGPSILRIQQVVRGDSAAYFCASSPDQYNEQFFGPGTRLTVL.

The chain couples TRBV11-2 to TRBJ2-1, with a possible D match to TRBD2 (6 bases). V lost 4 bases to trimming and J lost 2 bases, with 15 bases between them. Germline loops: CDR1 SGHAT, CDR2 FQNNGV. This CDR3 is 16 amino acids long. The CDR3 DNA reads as TGTGCCAGCAGCTCCCCTCTAGCGCCCCCCTACAATGAGCAGTTCTTC. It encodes CASSSPLAPPYNEQFF. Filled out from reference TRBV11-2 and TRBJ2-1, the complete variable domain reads EAGVAQSPRYKIIEKRQSVAFWCNPISGHATLYWYQQILGQGPKLLIQFQNNGVVDDSQLPKDRFSAERLKGVDSTLKIQPAKLEDSAVYLCASSSPLAPPYNEQFFGPGTRLTVL.

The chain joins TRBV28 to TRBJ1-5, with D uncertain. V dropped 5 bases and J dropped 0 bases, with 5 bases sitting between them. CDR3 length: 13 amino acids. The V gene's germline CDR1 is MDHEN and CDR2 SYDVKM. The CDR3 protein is CASSPYSNQPQHF. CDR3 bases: TGTGCCAGCAGTCCATATAGCAATCAGCCCCAGCATTTT.

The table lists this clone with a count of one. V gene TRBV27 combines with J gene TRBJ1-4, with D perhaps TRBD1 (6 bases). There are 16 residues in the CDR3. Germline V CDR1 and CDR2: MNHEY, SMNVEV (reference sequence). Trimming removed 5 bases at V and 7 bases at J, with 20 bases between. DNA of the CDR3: TGTGCCAGCAGTCTCCCCGCCGGACAGAGGGGTGAAAAACTGTTTTTT. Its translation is CASSLPAGQRGEKLFF.

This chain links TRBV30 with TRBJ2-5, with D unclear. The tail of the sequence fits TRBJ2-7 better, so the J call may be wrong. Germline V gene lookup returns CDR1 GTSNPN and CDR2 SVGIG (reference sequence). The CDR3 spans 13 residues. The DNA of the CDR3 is TGTGCCTGGAGTGTACCGGCAGGAACCGAGCAGTACTTC. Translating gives CAWSVPAGTEQYF.

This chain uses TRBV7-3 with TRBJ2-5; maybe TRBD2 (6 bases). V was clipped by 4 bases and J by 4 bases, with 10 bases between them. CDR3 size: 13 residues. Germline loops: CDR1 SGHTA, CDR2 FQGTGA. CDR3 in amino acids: CASSYQGGETQYF. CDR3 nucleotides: TGTGCCAGCAGCTATCAGGGAGGAGAGACCCAGTACTTC.

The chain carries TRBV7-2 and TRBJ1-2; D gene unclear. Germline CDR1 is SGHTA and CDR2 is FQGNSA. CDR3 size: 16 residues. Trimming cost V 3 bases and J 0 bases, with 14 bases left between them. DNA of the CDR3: TGTGCCAGCAGCTTCAGTGTACCGATAGCTAACTATGGCTACACCTTC. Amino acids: CASSFSVPIANYGYTF.

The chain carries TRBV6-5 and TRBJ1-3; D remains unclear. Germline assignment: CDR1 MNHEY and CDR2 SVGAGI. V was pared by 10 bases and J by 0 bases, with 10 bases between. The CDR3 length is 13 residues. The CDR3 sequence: CATLQPSGNTIYF. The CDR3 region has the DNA TGTGCCACACTCCAGCCCTCTGGAAACACCATATATTTT.

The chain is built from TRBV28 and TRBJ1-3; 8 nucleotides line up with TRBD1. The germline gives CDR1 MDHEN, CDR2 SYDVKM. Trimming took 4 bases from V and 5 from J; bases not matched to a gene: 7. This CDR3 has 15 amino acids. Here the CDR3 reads CASSYSDRGRNTIYF. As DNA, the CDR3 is TGTGCCAGCAGTTACTCCGACAGGGGTCGAAACACCATATATTTT.

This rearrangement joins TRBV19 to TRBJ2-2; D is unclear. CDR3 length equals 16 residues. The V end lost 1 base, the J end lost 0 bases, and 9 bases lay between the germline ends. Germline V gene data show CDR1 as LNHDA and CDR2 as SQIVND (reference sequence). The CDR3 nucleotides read TGTGCCAGTAGTATAGTGGTGGGTGCGAACACCGGGGAGCTGTTTTTT. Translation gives CASSIVVGANTGELFF.

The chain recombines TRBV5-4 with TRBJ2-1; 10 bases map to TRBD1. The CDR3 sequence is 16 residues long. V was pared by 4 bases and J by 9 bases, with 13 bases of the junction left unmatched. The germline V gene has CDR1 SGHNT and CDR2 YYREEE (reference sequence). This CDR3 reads CASSPRTGGGPGEQFF. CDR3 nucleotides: TGTGCCAGCAGCCCCCGGACAGGGGGAGGCCCAGGTGAGCAGTTCTTC.

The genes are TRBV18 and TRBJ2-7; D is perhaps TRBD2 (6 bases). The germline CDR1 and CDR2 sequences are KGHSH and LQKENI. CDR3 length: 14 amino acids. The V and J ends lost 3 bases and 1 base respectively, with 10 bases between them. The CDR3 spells CASSPPTSSYEQYF. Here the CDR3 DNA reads TGTGCCAGCTCACCGCCGACTAGTTCCTACGAGCAGTACTTC.

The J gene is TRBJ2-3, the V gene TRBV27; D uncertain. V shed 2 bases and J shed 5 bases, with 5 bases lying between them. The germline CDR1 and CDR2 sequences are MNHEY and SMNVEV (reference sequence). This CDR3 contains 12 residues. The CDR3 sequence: CASSLNGDTQYF. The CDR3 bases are TGTGCCAGCAGTTTAAATGGAGATACGCAGTATTTT.

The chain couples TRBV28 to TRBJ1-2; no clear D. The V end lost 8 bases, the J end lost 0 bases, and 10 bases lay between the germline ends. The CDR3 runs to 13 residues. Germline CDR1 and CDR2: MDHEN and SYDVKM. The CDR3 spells CASLHEANYGYTF. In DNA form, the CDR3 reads TGTGCCAGCCTCCACGAAGCTAACTATGGCTACACCTTC.

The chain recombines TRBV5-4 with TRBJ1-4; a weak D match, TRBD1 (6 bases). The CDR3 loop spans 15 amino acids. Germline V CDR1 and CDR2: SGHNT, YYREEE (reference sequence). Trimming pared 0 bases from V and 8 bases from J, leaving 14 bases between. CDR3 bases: TGTGCCAGCAGCTTGGCCGCAGGGGTCGGCGAAAAACTGTTTTTT. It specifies CASSLAAGVGEKLFF.

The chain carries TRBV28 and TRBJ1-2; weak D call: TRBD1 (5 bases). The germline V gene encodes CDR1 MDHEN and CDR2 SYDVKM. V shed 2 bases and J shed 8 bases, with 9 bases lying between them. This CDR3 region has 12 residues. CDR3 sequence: CASSLRGVGYTF. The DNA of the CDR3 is TGTGCCAGCAGTTTAAGAGGGGTCGGCTACACCTTC.

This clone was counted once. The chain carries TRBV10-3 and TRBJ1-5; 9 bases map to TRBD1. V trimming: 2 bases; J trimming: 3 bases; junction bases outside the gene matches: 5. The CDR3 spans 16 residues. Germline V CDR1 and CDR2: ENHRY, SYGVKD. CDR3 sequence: CAISEGTGLANQPQHF. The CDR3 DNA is TGTGCCATCAGTGAGGGGACAGGGTTAGCCAATCAGCCCCAGCATTTT.

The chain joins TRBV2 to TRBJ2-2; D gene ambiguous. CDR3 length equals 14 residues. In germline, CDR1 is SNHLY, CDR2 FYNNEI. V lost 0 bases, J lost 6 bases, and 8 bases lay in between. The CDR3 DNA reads TGTGCCAGCAGTGAAGCGACCCGGCCCGGGGAGCTGTTTTTT. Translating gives CASSEATRPGELFF.

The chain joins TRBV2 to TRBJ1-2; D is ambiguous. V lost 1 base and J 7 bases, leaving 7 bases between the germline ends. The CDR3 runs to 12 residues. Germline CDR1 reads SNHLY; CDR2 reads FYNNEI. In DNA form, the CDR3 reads TGTGCCAGCAGTGAAGAAGGGTTTGGCTACACCTTC. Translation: CASSEEGFGYTF.

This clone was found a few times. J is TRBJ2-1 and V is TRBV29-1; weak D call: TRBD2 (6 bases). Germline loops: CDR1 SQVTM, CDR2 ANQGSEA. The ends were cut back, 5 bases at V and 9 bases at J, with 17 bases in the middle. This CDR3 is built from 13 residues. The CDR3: CSVRGSLKGEQFF. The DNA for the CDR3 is TGCAGCGTTCGGGGGAGCTTAAAGGGTGAGCAGTTCTTC.

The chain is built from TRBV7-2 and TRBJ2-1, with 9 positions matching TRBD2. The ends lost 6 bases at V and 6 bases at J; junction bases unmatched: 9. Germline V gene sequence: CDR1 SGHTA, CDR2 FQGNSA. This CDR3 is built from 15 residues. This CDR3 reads CASRVSGSYPNEQFF. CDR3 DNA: TGTGCCAGCAGGGTTAGCGGGAGCTACCCCAATGAGCAGTTCTTC. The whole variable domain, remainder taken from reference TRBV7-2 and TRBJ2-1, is GAGVSQSPSNKVTEKGKDVELRCDPISGHTALYWYRQSLGQGLEFLIYFQGNSAPDKSGLPSDRFSAERTGGSVSTLTIQRTQQEDSAVYLCASRVSGSYPNEQFFGPGTRLTVL.

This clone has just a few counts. The CDR3: CASSTSGGSSYEQYF. The DNA for the CDR3 is TGTGCCAGCAGCACAAGCGGGGGGTCCTCCTACGAGCAGTACTTC. This sequence joins TRBV7-2 and TRBJ2-7, with 9 positions matching TRBD2. The trim removed 5 bases at V and 0 bases at J, leaving 5 bases unmatched. CDR1 and CDR2 (germline): SGHTA, FQGNSA. The CDR3 extends over 15 amino acids.